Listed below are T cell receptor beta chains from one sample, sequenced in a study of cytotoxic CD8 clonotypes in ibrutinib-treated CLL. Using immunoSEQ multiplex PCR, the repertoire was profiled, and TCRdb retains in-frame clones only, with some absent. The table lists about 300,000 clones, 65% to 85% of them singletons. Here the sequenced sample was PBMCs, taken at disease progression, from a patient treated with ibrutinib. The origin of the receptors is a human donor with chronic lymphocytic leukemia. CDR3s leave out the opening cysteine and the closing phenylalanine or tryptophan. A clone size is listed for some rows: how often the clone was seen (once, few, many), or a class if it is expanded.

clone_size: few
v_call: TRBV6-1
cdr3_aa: ASSDQHNSPLH

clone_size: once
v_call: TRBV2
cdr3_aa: ASGGTGNNQPQH

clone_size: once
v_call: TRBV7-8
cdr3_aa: ASSLVGGGELPHTDTQY

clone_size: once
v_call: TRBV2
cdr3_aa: ASRKEGTGSEKLF

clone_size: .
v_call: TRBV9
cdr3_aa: ASSSFPGFEAF

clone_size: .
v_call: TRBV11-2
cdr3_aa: ASSRGPLSYNSPLH

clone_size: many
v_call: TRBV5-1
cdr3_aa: ASSRTSGSWYEQY

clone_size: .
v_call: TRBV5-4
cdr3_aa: ASRIGTGVGNTEAF

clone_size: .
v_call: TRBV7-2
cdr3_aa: ASSFVGSYEQY

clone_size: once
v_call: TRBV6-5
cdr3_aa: ASRPGTRNEQY

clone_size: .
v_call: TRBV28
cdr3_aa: ASSGTSGRDEQF

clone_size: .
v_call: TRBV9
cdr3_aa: ASSAIAGDPTDTQY

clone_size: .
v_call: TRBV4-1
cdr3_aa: ASSPPGQGGSEQY

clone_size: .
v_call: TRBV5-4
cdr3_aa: ASSLRGNYEQY

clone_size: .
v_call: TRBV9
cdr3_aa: ASSPREGSSYNSPLH